The 25 T cell receptor beta chains listed next were all sequenced from one sample in a study of cytomegalovirus exposure and HLA in healthy donors. 60 Vbeta and 13 Jbeta primers were used in PCR. Sequenced by immunoSEQ multiplex PCR; TCRdb stores in-frame clones only, minus some. The sample shows around 110,000 clones, roughly 68% of them seen only once. Material: PBMCs. The origin of the receptors is a man aged 25 to 45 in good health and CMV-seropositive.

The rearrangement joins TRBV27 to TRBJ2-3; D might be TRBD1 (7 bases). Trimming pared 3 bases from V and 11 bases from J, leaving 18 bases between. Germline values: CDR1 MNHEY, CDR2 SMNVEV (reference sequence). The CDR3 runs to 14 residues. The CDR3 sequence: CASSLGTVLREQYF. In nucleotides, the CDR3 is TGTGCCAGCAGTTTGGGGACAGTCCTGCGGGAGCAGTATTTT.

This sequence joins TRBV28 and TRBJ1-1, with 12 bases that match TRBD1. V gave up 2 bases and J gave up 5 bases; unmatched junction bases: 3. CDR1 MDHEN and CDR2 SYDVKM come from the germline V gene. The CDR3 contains 15 residues. In DNA form, the CDR3 reads TGTGCCAGCAGTTTAGGGACAGGGGGCGGAACTGAAGCTTTCTTT. It encodes CASSLGTGGGTEAFF.

This chain links TRBV28 with TRBJ2-7; D is possibly TRBD1 (6 bases). The V and J ends lost 8 bases and 12 bases respectively, with 26 bases between them. The CDR3 spans 14 residues. Per germline, CDR1 MDHEN and CDR2 SYDVKM. The CDR3 loop reads CASAIRGWVSGLYV. The CDR3 DNA follows: TGTGCCAGCGCAATTAGGGGGTGGGTGTCAGGCCTGTACGTC.

This sequence joins TRBV5-4 and TRBJ2-1, with 12 nucleotides matching TRBD2. The CDR3 has 14 amino acids. V gave up 6 bases and J gave up 5 bases; unmatched junction bases: 3. Germline V gives CDR1 SGHNT, CDR2 YYREEE (reference sequence). This chain's CDR3 is CASNPSGGDNEQFF. In nucleotides, the CDR3 is TGTGCCAGCAACCCTAGCGGGGGGGACAATGAGCAGTTCTTC. The variable domain in full, completed from reference TRBV5-4 and TRBJ2-1, reads ETGVTQSPTHLIKTRGQQVTLRCSSQSGHNTVSWYQQALGQGPQFIFQYYREEENGRGNFPPRFSGLQFPNYSSELNVNALELDDSALYLCASNPSGGDNEQFFGPGTRLTVL.

The rearrangement links TRBV19 to TRBJ1-1, with 11 positions matching TRBD1. The germline V gene encodes CDR1 LNHDA and CDR2 SQIVND (reference sequence). The CDR3 is 15 amino acids. Losses at the gene ends were 4 bases for V and 11 bases for J; bases not matched to a gene: 12. CDR3 in amino acids: CASSTTGTGGYLAFF. Written as DNA, the CDR3 is TGTGCCAGTAGTACTACCGGGACAGGGGGTTATCTGGCTTTCTTT.

The chain combines TRBV7-3 with TRBJ2-2; D call uncertain. V lost 3 bases and J lost 1, with 3 bases in between. Germline CDR1 SGHTA, CDR2 FQGTGA. The CDR3 sequence is 13 residues long. The CDR3 bases are TGTGCCAGCAGCTTCCTGAACACCGGGGAGCTGTTTTTT. Translated: CASSFLNTGELFF.

The V and J genes are TRBV30 and TRBJ2-1; TRBD1 matches 9 bases. J was trimmed by 8 bases and V by 2 bases; bases with no gene match: 7. In germline, CDR1 is GTSNPN, CDR2 SVGIG (reference sequence). This CDR3 has 14 amino acids. CDR3: CAWSPGTGHDEQFF. Written as DNA, the CDR3 is TGTGCCTGGAGTCCCGGGACAGGGCACGATGAGCAGTTCTTC.

This clone has more than one count but fewer than ten. V usage is TRBV5-1 and J usage is TRBJ2-7; D not resolved. With 3 bases removed from V and 2 bases from J, the gap between germline ends came to 3 bases. The CDR3 is 11 amino acids. The germline V gene has CDR1 SGHRS and CDR2 YFSETQ. The CDR3 DNA is TGCGCCAGCAGCTCCGCCTACGAGCAGTACTTC. It is translated as CASSSAYEQYF.

The chain couples TRBV19 to TRBJ1-1; tentatively, D is TRBD1 (6 bases). The CDR3 runs to 16 residues. Germline V gene data show CDR1 as LNHDA and CDR2 as SQIVND (reference sequence). V lost 5 bases, J lost 6 bases, and 22 bases lay in between. This chain's CDR3 is CASSVGARIRGAEAFF. In nucleotides, the CDR3 is TGTGCCAGTAGTGTGGGGGCGAGAATCCGGGGCGCTGAAGCTTTCTTT.

This clone was observed a few times. V usage is TRBV25-1 and J usage is TRBJ1-2; TRBD1 matches 7 bases. Germline CDR1 MGHDK, CDR2 SYGVNS. The CDR3 extends over 14 amino acids. V was clipped by 3 bases and J by 7 bases; unmatched bases: 8. Here the CDR3 DNA reads TGTGCCAGCAGTGAGAGGGGACAGTATGGTGGCTACACCTTC. Its translation is CASSERGQYGGYTF.

J is TRBJ2-3 and V is TRBV28; D gene uncertain. The V end lost 3 bases, the J end lost 5 bases, and 6 bases lay between the germline ends. The CDR3 contains 12 residues. Germline V gives CDR1 MDHEN, CDR2 SYDVKM. CDR3 in amino acids: CASSFPKDTQYF. The CDR3, as DNA: TGTGCCAGCAGTTTCCCCAAAGATACGCAGTATTTT. The complete variable domain, with remaining parts taken from reference TRBV28 and TRBJ2-3, reads DVKVTQSSRYLVKRTGEKVFLECVQDMDHENMFWYRQDPGLGLRLIYFSYDVKMKEKGDIPEGYSVSREKKERFSLILESASTNQTSMYLCASSFPKDTQYFGPGTRLTVL.

The chain carries TRBV28 and TRBJ2-7; possible D gene TRBD2, 6 bases. The CDR3 is made up of 15 amino acids. The V gene lost 5 bases and the J gene lost 0 bases, with 14 bases spanning the gap. CDR1 MDHEN and CDR2 SYDVKM come from the germline V gene. The CDR3 DNA sequence: TGTGCCAGCAGTAAAAGCGGGCCAAGCTCCTACGAGCAGTACGTC. As protein: CASSKSGPSSYEQYV.

This clone has just a few counts. The rearrangement links TRBV7-9 to TRBJ1-2; D possibly corresponds to TRBD1 (6 bases). The CDR3 totals 15 residues. Trimming stripped 5 bases from V and 8 bases from J, with 21 bases between. Germline values: CDR1 SEHNR, CDR2 FQNEAQ (reference sequence). Written as DNA, the CDR3 is TGTGCCAGCAGCCCCCCGCCGGCCAGGGGTGGCGGCTACACCTTC. Amino acid sequence: CASSPPPARGGGYTF.

This clone was seen more than once but under ten times. This chain joins TRBV19 and TRBJ2-1, with 10 bases fitting TRBD2. CDR3 length: 15 residues. From germline, CDR1 is LNHDA and CDR2 SQIVND (reference sequence). Trimming removed 3 bases from V and 10 bases from J; junction bases left unmatched: 9. CDR3 amino acids: CASSIQSGGAMEQFF. The CDR3 nucleotides read TGTGCCAGTAGTATTCAGAGCGGGGGGGCGATGGAGCAGTTCTTC.

The gene calls are TRBV19 and TRBJ2-3; 8 nucleotides agree with TRBD1. The germline V gene encodes CDR1 LNHDA and CDR2 SQIVND (reference sequence). The CDR3 runs 14 residues. Trimming at V came to 7 bases and at J to 2 bases, leaving 5 bases not matched to a gene. The DNA for the CDR3 is TGTGCCAGTACCAAGGACAGGGACACAGATACGCAGTATTTT. Translation: CASTKDRDTDTQYF.

The gene calls are TRBV6-1 and TRBJ2-7; perhaps TRBD2 as D (5 bases). V was shortened by 4 bases and J by 3 bases, with 10 bases between the two germline ends. The germline V gene has CDR1 MNHNS and CDR2 SASEGT. The CDR3 consists of 13 residues. CDR3 bases: TGTGCCAGCAGTGTCGGCGGGTACTACGAGCAGTACTTC. Translation gives CASSVGGYYEQYF.

The chain is built from TRBV27 and TRBJ2-1; 15 nucleotides match TRBD2. Per germline, CDR1 MNHEY and CDR2 SMNVEV (reference sequence). The junction had 8 bases not matched to a gene; V was cut back by 10 bases and J by 1 base. The CDR3 consists of 17 residues. The CDR3 region has the DNA TGTGCCACCGCGCCCGGACTAGCGGGAGGGTCCTACAATGAGCAGTTCTTC. As protein: CATAPGLAGGSYNEQFF.

V is TRBV19 and J is TRBJ1-5; 7 bases are shared with TRBD1. Trimming at V came to 3 bases and at J to 2 bases, leaving 4 bases not matched to a gene. The CDR3 totals 15 residues. Germline-derived CDR1 and CDR2 are LNHDA and SQIVND (reference sequence). The CDR3 region has the DNA TGTGCCAGTAGTATCTCAGGGGGAGGCAATCAGCCCCAGCATTTT. It is translated as CASSISGGGNQPQHF.

V gene TRBV28 combines with J gene TRBJ1-2, with 12 bases aligning to TRBD1. CDR3 length: 16 amino acids. The germline gives CDR1 MDHEN, CDR2 SYDVKM. The J segment lost 0 bases and the V segment lost 10 bases, leaving 9 bases of the junction unmatched. The CDR3 bases are TGTGCCACCGGGGGGACAGGGGGCTTCTCTAACTATGGCTACACCTTC. It codes for CATGGTGGFSNYGYTF.

The V call is TRBV2, the J call TRBJ2-1; tentatively, D is TRBD2 (5 bases). CDR3 length equals 14 residues. The germline V gene has CDR1 SNHLY and CDR2 FYNNEI. V was pared by 9 bases and J by 0 bases, with 12 bases between. The CDR3 loop is CASSALLSYNEQFF. DNA for the CDR3: TGTGCCAGTAGCGCCCTTCTCTCCTACAATGAGCAGTTCTTC.

The chain couples TRBV2 to TRBJ2-1; D might be TRBD2 (5 bases). Per germline, CDR1 SNHLY and CDR2 FYNNEI. V dropped 7 bases and J dropped 8 bases, with 15 bases sitting between them. This CDR3 is built from 13 residues. The CDR3 sequence: CASTLGVRDEQFF. CDR3 coding DNA: TGTGCCAGCACCCTCGGGGTGAGGGATGAGCAGTTCTTC. Combining the CDR3 with reference TRBV2 and TRBJ2-1 gives the whole variable domain EPEVTQTPSHQVTQMGQEVILRCVPISNHLYFYWYRQILGQKVEFLVSFYNNEISEKSEIFDDQFSVERPDGSNFTLKIRSTKLEDSAMYFCASTLGVRDEQFFGPGTRLTVL.

This clone was observed once. CDR3 in amino acids: CASSQTPLNTEAFF. Here the CDR3 DNA reads TGTGCCAGCAGCCAGACACCGCTGAACACTGAAGCTTTCTTT. This chain links TRBV5-6 with TRBJ1-1; D not certain. This CDR3 has 14 residues. Trimming stripped 4 bases from V and 0 bases from J, with 10 bases between. The germline gives CDR1 SGHDT, CDR2 YYEEEE.

V and J are TRBV4-3 and TRBJ1-2; D perhaps matches TRBD1 (5 bases). V was pared by 0 bases and J by 8 bases, with 25 bases between. Germline assignment: CDR1 LGHNA and CDR2 YSLEER. The length of the CDR3 is 18 residues. CDR3 nucleotides: TGCGCCAGCAGCCAAGAAGGCAGGGCGTTTAGAGGAGTGAGCGGCTACACCTTC. Its protein is CASSQEGRAFRGVSGYTF.

The chain carries TRBV6-4 and TRBJ2-1, with D hard to call. This CDR3 has 13 residues. Germline assignment: CDR1 MRHNA and CDR2 SNTAGT. V lost 3 bases and J lost 6, with 9 bases in between. CDR3 nucleotides: TGTGCCAGCAGTGAAGCCCCTTCCAATGAGCAGTTCTTC. Protein: CASSEAPSNEQFF.

This clone was recorded once. The chain couples TRBV9 to TRBJ2-6, with D possibly matching TRBD1 (5 bases). Germline V gene lookup returns CDR1 SGDLS and CDR2 YYNGEE. The CDR3 contains 18 residues. Trimming removed 2 bases at V and 0 bases at J, with 15 bases between. The CDR3 loop reads CASSVPDSGYSGANVLTF. The DNA for the CDR3 is TGTGCCAGCAGCGTCCCCGACTCAGGGTACTCTGGGGCCAACGTCCTGACTTTC.